Below, 26 T cell receptor beta chains from the same sample are listed, as sequenced in a study of metastatic and nonmetastatic thyroid tumors. Thyroid surgery took place with no prior treatment in any patient. TCRdb recomputed clones from the PCR reads via MiXCR. The sample lists fewer than 55,000 clones, around 17% occurring once. Input material: blood. The receptors come from a female donor with papillary thyroid cancer or a benign thyroid nodule (not recorded which). Some clones in this sample may be carry-over from other donors' samples.

This clone has at least ten counts. This chain connects TRBV7-2 to TRBJ2-7, with a weak D call TRBD1 (7 bases). V lost 6 bases and J lost 4, with 25 bases in between. CDR3 length: 17 amino acids. Germline assignment: CDR1 SGHTA and CDR2 FQGNSA. The CDR3: CASSYRQGGWIGYEQYF. CDR3 in DNA: TGTGCCAGCAGTTATCGCCAGGGGGGATGGATAGGTTACGAGCAGTACTTC.

Ten or more counts support this clone. The chain links TRBV30 to TRBJ2-3; 10 nucleotides agree with TRBD2. The CDR3 has 15 amino acids. The ends lost 4 bases at V and 5 bases at J; junction bases unmatched: 9. Germline loops: CDR1 GTSNPN, CDR2 SVGIG (reference sequence). The CDR3 loop is CAWNPLAGARDTQYF. In DNA, the CDR3 is TGTGCCTGGAACCCCCTAGCGGGAGCAAGAGATACGCAGTATTTT.

The V call is TRBV9, the J call TRBJ2-3; D call uncertain. The CDR3 sequence is 12 residues long. The germline V gene has CDR1 SGDLS and CDR2 YYNGEE. Trimming pared 3 bases from V and 2 bases from J, leaving 4 bases between. The CDR3 loop is CASSAYTDTQYF. The CDR3 nucleotides are TGTGCCAGCAGCGCGTACACAGATACGCAGTATTTT. Full variable domain (outside the CDR3, taken from reference TRBV9 and TRBJ2-3): DSGVTQTPKHLITATGQRVTLRCSPRSGDLSVYWYQQSLDQGLQFLIQYYNGEERAKGNILERFSAQQFPDLHSELNLSSLELGDSALYFCASSAYTDTQYFGPGTRLTVL.

This clone occurred many times. The chain employs TRBV11-3 and TRBJ1-1; TRBD1 might be the D (5 bases). This CDR3 has 15 residues. V lost 5 bases, J lost 1 base, and 14 bases lay in between. Germline V gene sequence: CDR1 SGHNT, CDR2 YENEEA. CDR3 coding DNA: TGTGCCAGCAGCCCGCTGGCCCAGGGGAACACTGAAGCTTTCTTT. This translates into CASSPLAQGNTEAFF.

Within the sample, this clone is medium-sized. This rearrangement joins TRBV30 to TRBJ1-2; 10 bases line up with TRBD1. The CDR3 contains 15 residues. J was trimmed by 6 bases and V by 7 bases; bases with no gene match: 14. Looked up from germline, CDR1 is GTSNPN and CDR2 is SVGIG (reference sequence). In DNA form, the CDR3 reads TGTGCCTCGTCCGGGACAGGGGCCTTAAGGGATGGCTACACCTTC. It codes for CASSGTGALRDGYTF.

This clone was seen ten or more times. V is TRBV6-1 and J is TRBJ2-3; tentative D call: TRBD2 (5 bases). In germline, CDR1 is MNHNS, CDR2 SASEGT. Trimming pared 2 bases from V and 5 bases from J, leaving 14 bases between. The CDR3 sequence is 15 residues long. DNA for the CDR3: TGTGCCAGCAGTGAACCCACTAGATATGGAGATACGCAGTATTTT. Translated, it gives CASSEPTRYGDTQYF.

The table lists this clone with many counts. In nucleotides, the CDR3 is TGTGCCACCAGTGGGACAGGGGCAGAAGATACGCAGTATTTT. Amino acids: CATSGTGAEDTQYF. J is TRBJ2-3 and V is TRBV24-1, with TRBD1 matching 9 bases. CDR3 length: 14 amino acids. CDR1 is KGHDR, CDR2 SFDVKD, per germline. J lost 5 bases, V lost 5 bases, and 4 bases had no gene match.

The rearrangement joins TRBV5-1 to TRBJ2-3; possibly TRBD2 for D (6 bases). Trimming took 0 bases from V and 8 from J, leaving 16 bases between them. From germline, CDR1 is SGHRS and CDR2 YFSETQ. This CDR3 region has 15 residues. The CDR3 region has the DNA TGCGCCAGCAGCTTGGCGGGAGACAACAAGGGTACGCAGTATTTT. Its protein product is CASSLAGDNKGTQYF.

V is TRBV6-1 and J is TRBJ2-2, with no clear D. Germline CDR1 and CDR2: MNHNS and SASEGT. The CDR3 is 12 residues long. Trimming took 5 bases from V and 3 from J, leaving 4 bases between them. This CDR3 reads CASSPDTGELFF. The CDR3 nucleotides read TGTGCCAGCAGTCCCGACACCGGGGAGCTGTTTTTT.

By proportion, this clone is medium-sized. The chain joins TRBV12-3 or TRBV12-4 to TRBJ2-3; no clear D. The CDR3 length is 14 residues. V was pared by 3 bases and J by 2 bases, with 9 bases between. The CDR3 nucleotides are TGTGCCAGCAGTTTCGGGTTATCCACAGATACGCAGTATTTT. It translates to CASSFGLSTDTQYF.

This clone was seen at least ten times. As DNA, the CDR3 is TGTGCCAGCAGCCGGACTAGCGGGGGACTCCGGGATACGCAGTATTTT. Translation: CASSRTSGGLRDTQYF. The chain joins TRBV28 to TRBJ2-3; 13 nucleotides match TRBD2. This CDR3 has 16 amino acids. The J segment lost 6 bases and the V segment lost 6 bases, leaving 9 bases of the junction unmatched. Germline V gene sequence: CDR1 MDHEN, CDR2 SYDVKM.

A note on this clone: At one boundary the junction diverges from the germline segment, which might be a read error. The chain employs TRBV3-1 and TRBJ2-5; 7 positions agree with TRBD2. Germline assignment: CDR1 LGHDT and CDR2 YNNKEL (reference sequence). This CDR3 has 16 amino acids. This CDR3 is CAAAKIETGGQEAQYF. For the CDR3, the DNA is TGTGCAGCAGCCAAGATTGAAACGGGAGGTCAAGAGGCCCAGTACTTC.

The rearrangement joins TRBV4-2 to TRBJ2-7, with 12 bases lining up with TRBD2. The CDR3 runs 17 residues. Germline CDR1 LGHNA, CDR2 YNFKEQ. After removal of 4 bases from V and 4 bases from J, the junction contained 11 bases not matched to a gene. The DNA of the CDR3 is TGTGCCAGCAGCCCGCCCCTAGCGGGGGGGCCTCGGTACGAGCAGTACTTC. It specifies CASSPPLAGGPRYEQYF.

In its sample, this clone was seen a few times. This sequence joins TRBV19 and TRBJ1-2, with a possible D match to TRBD1 (6 bases). The V gene's germline CDR1 is LNHDA and CDR2 SQIVND (reference sequence). V was shortened by 4 bases and J by 5 bases, with 14 bases between the two germline ends. The CDR3 covers 14 residues. The CDR3 DNA sequence: TGTGCCAGTAGTAGGACAGCGGACACTTATGGCTACACCTTC. It encodes CASSRTADTYGYTF.

This clone was picked up many times. The chain combines TRBV11-2 with TRBJ1-2; no firm D call. CDR3 length equals 14 residues. V lost 1 base to trimming and J lost 4 bases, with 10 bases between them. The V gene's germline CDR1 is SGHAT and CDR2 FQNNGV. CDR3 sequence reads: CASSLGEGSYGYTF. The CDR3 coding sequence is TGTGCCAGCAGCTTAGGGGAAGGGAGCTATGGCTACACCTTC.

By proportion, this clone is medium-sized. In nucleotides, the CDR3 is TGTGCCAGCAGCCCCTTCCGGAACTCCTACGAGCAGTACTTC. It is translated as CASSPFRNSYEQYF. The chain recombines TRBV6-1 with TRBJ2-7; D call uncertain. Germline-derived CDR1 and CDR2 are MNHNS and SASEGT. CDR3 length: 14 amino acids. V lost 6 bases and J lost 0, with 12 bases in between.

The table lists this clone with many counts. The V and J genes are TRBV9 and TRBJ1-5, with unresolved D. V shed 7 bases and J shed 7 bases, with 21 bases lying between them. The CDR3 sequence is 15 residues long. Germline V gene sequence: CDR1 SGDLS, CDR2 YYNGEE. CDR3 sequence: CASGPGDGVSQPQHF. DNA for the CDR3: TGTGCCAGCGGCCCCGGGGATGGGGTTAGCCAGCCCCAGCATTTT.

Comment on this clone: A much larger clone differs from this one at a single base, so this may be a read error. The sample carries other DNA sequences with the same CDR3. CDR3 amino acids: CASSQLAGGREQYF. For the CDR3, the DNA is TGTGCTAGCAGCCAATTAGCAGGGGGCAGAGAGCAGTACTTC. This chain uses TRBV3-1 with TRBJ2-7, with 8 nucleotides matching TRBD1. Germline CDR1 reads LGHDT; CDR2 reads YNNKEL (reference sequence). This CDR3 is 14 amino acids long.

This chain uses TRBV4-3 with TRBJ2-3, with a weak D call TRBD2 (5 bases). The CDR3 is 16 amino acids. CDR1 LGHNA and CDR2 YSLEER come from the germline V gene. Trimming removed 3 bases from V and 2 bases from J, with 15 bases in between. As DNA, the CDR3 is TGCGCCAGCAGCCAGGGAGTGGGAGCCAACACAGATACGCAGTATTTT. It yields the protein CASSQGVGANTDTQYF.

By its share, this clone is medium-sized. The chain combines TRBV6-1 with TRBJ2-3, with 9 bases identical to TRBD2. CDR3 length equals 16 residues. The germline gives CDR1 MNHNS, CDR2 SASEGT. Losses at the gene ends were 2 bases for V and 3 bases for J; bases not matched to a gene: 6. The chain's CDR3 is CASSEWGLAQTDTQYF. The DNA for the CDR3 is TGTGCCAGCAGTGAATGGGGACTAGCCCAGACAGATACGCAGTATTTT.

This clone was picked up one time. The junction differs from germline at one of its ends, possibly a read error. This chain connects TRBV6-2 or TRBV6-3 to TRBJ1-5, with D perhaps matching TRBD1 (5 bases). Looked up from germline, CDR1 is MNHEY and CDR2 is SVGEGT. The CDR3 contains 13 residues. The CDR3 nucleotides are TGTGCCACCAGAAGACAGAGCAATCAGCCCCAGCATTTC. Encoded protein: CATRRQSNQPQHF.

The chain has TRBV7-9 and TRBJ1-4; the match to TRBD1 covers 7 bases. This CDR3 contains 15 residues. From germline, CDR1 is SEHNR and CDR2 FQNEAQ (reference sequence). Trimming removed 5 bases from V and 4 bases from J; junction bases left unmatched: 7. The CDR3 spells CASSRRDSFNEKLFF. In DNA form, the CDR3 reads TGTGCCAGCAGCCGCCGGGACAGCTTTAATGAAAAACTGTTTTTT.

This clone has ten or more counts. V is TRBV2 and J is TRBJ1-6, with a possible D match to TRBD1 (5 bases). The CDR3 sequence is 16 residues long. Per germline, CDR1 SNHLY and CDR2 FYNNEI. V lost 5 bases to trimming and J lost 6 bases, with 17 bases between them. The DNA for the CDR3 is TGTGCCAGCAGTCAGCAGGGACTGGTTCTTAATTCACCCCTCCACTTT. Residues: CASSQQGLVLNSPLHF.

There are many counts of this clone. The rearrangement joins TRBV9 to TRBJ2-3, with D maybe TRBD2 (5 bases). V lost 4 bases to trimming and J lost 2 bases, with 17 bases between them. CDR3 length: 16 amino acids. Germline V CDR1 and CDR2: SGDLS, YYNGEE. The CDR3 here is CASSHPHSDPTDTQYF. The CDR3 bases are TGTGCCAGCAGCCACCCTCATAGCGACCCCACAGATACGCAGTATTTT.

This clone occurred once. A read error is likely, as this CDR3 ends without the conserved phenylalanine or tryptophan. The chain recombines TRBV20-1 with TRBJ1-4; D is unresolved. Germline CDR1 is DFQATT and CDR2 is SNEGSKA (reference sequence). The CDR3 loop spans 14 amino acids. The CDR3 DNA follows: TGCAGTGTTAGAGATCCGGGGAGGGTTGAAAAACTGTTTTTA. Amino acid sequence: CSVRDPGRVEKLFL.

This clone was counted ten times or more. In DNA, the CDR3 is TGTGCCAGCAGTTCCGCGGGACTAGCGGGTCACGGCTCCTACAATGAGCAGTTCTTC. This encodes CASSSAGLAGHGSYNEQFF. The chain employs TRBV28 and TRBJ2-1; the match to TRBD2 covers 12 bases. Germline V gene sequence: CDR1 MDHEN, CDR2 SYDVKM. This CDR3 region has 19 residues. The ends lost 4 bases at V and 0 bases at J; junction bases unmatched: 10. The full variable domain, with the rest looked up from reference TRBV28 and TRBJ2-1, is DVKVTQSSRYLVKRTGEKVFLECVQDMDHENMFWYRQDPGLGLRLIYFSYDVKMKEKGDIPEGYSVSREKKERFSLILESASTNQTSMYLCASSSAGLAGHGSYNEQFFGPGTRLTVL.